This TCR beta chain was captured in a study of sequential checkpoint blockade in melanoma (dated by TCRdb to the late 2010s). Broadly, across the study: Patients were randomized 1:1 to first-line nivolumab followed by ipilimumab (arm A) or ipilimumab followed by nivolumab (arm B). Both trial sequences were followed by maintenance nivolumab. Paper-wide results and their limitations: Larger, independent patient cohorts are needed to validate the response-prediction model that combines TCR metrics and mutation burden.

In light of the paper, this sample's treatment or condition label describes: randomized to nivolumab then ipilimumab (arm A) or the reverse (arm B). None of the trial patients had been given prior DNA-damaging chemotherapy. A FACS Aria II flow cytometer was used to sort live CD3+CD8+ cells that were negative for CD19 and CD56 from thawed PBMCs. The samples were obtained from melanoma patients enrolled in CheckMate 064, an open-label, randomized phase II trial testing sequential checkpoint blockade. Leukapheresis was used to collect peripheral blood mononuclear cells, which were then purified with Ficoll-Paque and frozen in human serum with 10% DMSO. Immediately after sorting, the purity of the sorted blood CD3+CD8+ cells was confirmed to be >98%, and DNA was then extracted. The immunoSEQ Assay was used to immunosequence TCRbeta CDR3 regions from genomic DNA. Genomic DNA was amplified by bias-controlled multiplex PCR before high-throughput sequencing. The authors processed their data as follows. To quantify the absolute abundance of each unique TCRbeta CDR3 region, the sequences were collapsed and filtered. Clonality, defined as 1 minus Pielou's evenness, was calculated using only productive rearrangements. Clones with significantly greater frequencies in on-treatment versus baseline samples were identified using a previously published method. Not all clones reach the TCRdb copy of this immuneACCESS table, which keeps in-frame sequences only. Checked studies attribute under half of the gap to unresolved V genes and leave the rest unexplained. That table furnishes V, J and clone size, whereas the DNA furnished D and trimming. Counted in this sample were 7,000 to 8,500 clones; over 45% of them appeared once. Approximately 9% of the sample is held by the ten biggest clonotypes.

This clone came up a few times. It lacks a known antigen. Base qualities are not recorded, but no much larger clone differs from it by a single base. Taken from the germline V gene, the CDR1 and CDR2 loops are SGHDN and FVKESK. From the cysteine through the phenylalanine, the CDR3 covers 13 amino acids. The DNA shown is the 39-base CDR3, in frame from base 1. V trim: 4 bases; J trim: 4 bases; unmatched bases: 3. The V and J segments used are TRBV14 and TRBJ1-2, with 7 junctional bases fitting TRBD1. This clonotype was sampled from a human donor with melanoma. Source: CD8+ T cells sorted from blood (inferred from file names), taken from a patient given nivolumab and ipilimumab in sequence. The DNA sequence is as follows: TGTGCCAGCAGCCCCGGACAGGCCTATGGCTACACCTTC. Its amino acids are CASSPGQAYGYTF.